Listed below are T cell receptor beta chains from one sample, sequenced in a study of blood T cell repertoires in COVID-19. The assay was immunoSEQ multiplex PCR, and TCRdb's table has in-frame clones only and misses some. The sample consists of tens of thousands of clones, around 85% of them appearing once. Sequenced input: peripheral blood. Receptors were obtained from a human donor in a cohort sampled during active COVID-19. Both conserved end residues are part of each CDR3. Fields, in order: V gene, clone size, D gene, J gene, CDR3 DNA, CDR3 protein. A D gene is named only where the DNA matches it firmly. Clone size is shown for a subset of rows, as once, few, many or a class of expanded clone.

>TRBV7-8|.|TRBD2|TRBJ2-1
TGTGCCAGCATCTACAGACTAGCGGGCCTCCAGGATGAGCAGTTCTTC
CASIYRLAGLQDEQFF
>TRBV10-3|once|.|TRBJ1-2
TGTGCCATCAGTGAGTCGGAGGACTATGGCTACACCTTC
CAISESEDYGYTF
>TRBV6-5|.|TRBD1|TRBJ1-1
TGTGCCAGCAGGGCCGGGACAGGGGGGTTTACTGAAGCTTTCTTT
CASRAGTGGFTEAFF
>TRBV5-1|.|.|TRBJ2-1
TGCGCCAGCAGCTCCCCTTCCTATGAGCAGTTCTTC
CASSSPSYEQFF
>TRBV14|.|.|TRBJ2-2
TGTGCCAGCAGCCAATTCTCCAAAGCGGGCCTTAACACCGGGGAGCTGTTTTTT
CASSQFSKAGLNTGELFF
>TRBV3-1/TRBV3-2|.|TRBD1|TRBJ1-5
TGTGCCAGCAGCCAAGGACAGGGGAATCAGCCCCAGCATTTT
CASSQGQGNQPQHF
>TRBV24-1|.|.|TRBJ2-6
TGTGCCACCAGTGGCGGCTCTGGGGCCAACGTCCTGACTTTC
CATSGGSGANVLTF
>TRBV19|few|TRBD1|TRBJ1-5
TGTGCCAGTAGTATCTGGACAGGGGATCAGCCCCAGCATTTT
CASSIWTGDQPQHF
>TRBV11-3|.|TRBD1|TRBJ2-7
TGTGCCAGCAGCCGACAGGGTGGGAGCTCCTACGAGCAGTACTTC
CASSRQGGSSYEQYF
>TRBV28|.|.|TRBJ2-1
TGTGCCAGCAGTTTCCGGAGCTCCTACAATGAGCAGTTCTTC
CASSFRSSYNEQFF
>TRBV10-1|few|TRBD1|TRBJ2-2
TGCGCCACCCGGACAGGGAGGAATTCGAACACCGGGGAGCTGTTTTTT
CATRTGRNSNTGELFF
>TRBV2|.|TRBD2|TRBJ2-3
TGTGCCAGCAACGGGGGGACTAGCACAGATACGCAGTATTTT
CASNGGTSTDTQYF
>TRBV27|.|.|TRBJ2-7
TGTGCCAGCAGTTCGGGTCGGGTGGCACACTACGAGCAGTACTTC
CASSSGRVAHYEQYF
>TRBV10-2|.|.|TRBJ2-7
TGCGCCAGCGGGCCATCCTACGAGCAGTACTTC
CASGPSYEQYF
>TRBV5-6|.|.|TRBJ1-2
TGTGCCAGCACCTTCCCCACCGAGGGAGACTATGGCTACACCTTC
CASTFPTEGDYGYTF
>TRBV28|.|TRBD2|TRBJ2-3
TGTGCCAGCACTCGGGGGGGGCTAGCGGGCACAGATACGCAGTATTTT
CASTRGGLAGTDTQYF
>TRBV19|.|.|TRBJ1-1
TGTGCCAGTAGCGACAGGAGGAACACTGAAGCTTTCTTT
CASSDRRNTEAFF